The TCR beta chain under discussion was sequenced for a study of human T cells and chemical hapten exposure. Time point defined: healthy volunteer bleed at 2 weeks. Someone pulled total RNA out of unfractionated whole blood. This clonotype has just a few counts. The target antigen is unknown. The study's library attached unique molecular identifiers to single cDNA molecules. TCRdb itself ran the RACE reads through MiXCR, one entry per CDR3 protein. Altogether around 130,000 distinct CDR3 sequences are present, approximately 9% being singletons, with the ten largest covering under 2%. Whole-study findings and limits: The number of TCRs over 1 in 1000 frequency stayed unchanged after DPC.

The sequence came from a male donor in good health. Some clones in this sample may be carry-over from other donors' samples. Sequencing was performed on whole blood.

DNA for the CDR3: TGTGCCAGCAGTTACTCGAAGCGCGTGTCGGCTGCAACTAATGAAAAACTGTTTTTT. Translation: CASSYSKRVSAATNEKLFF. V gene TRBV6-6 combines with J gene TRBJ1-4; D is uncertain. CDR3 size: 19 residues. CDR1 MNHNY and CDR2 SVGAGI come from the germline V gene (reference sequence). V was cut by 0 bases and J by 0 bases, with 17 bases left in between.